These 26 T cell receptor beta chains came from one sample sequenced in a study of blood T cell repertoires in COVID-19. Clones were read by immunoSEQ multiplex PCR, and TCRdb kept only the in-frame ones, dropping some. Of over 300,000 clones in the sample, roughly 90% were seen once. The sample taken for sequencing was PBMCs or T cells enriched from blood (not recorded which). Source of these receptors: a woman between 25 and 40 years old with acute COVID-19.

The chain has TRBV5-1 and TRBJ1-4; TRBD1 is a possible D gene (6 bases). With 3 bases removed from V and 6 bases from J, the gap between germline ends came to 12 bases. The germline CDR1 and CDR2 sequences are SGHRS and YFSETQ. CDR3 length equals 14 residues. The CDR3 DNA sequence: TGCGCCAGCAGCTGGGGGCAGGGATATGAAAAACTGTTTTTT. Its protein product is CASSWGQGYEKLFF. The full variable domain, its missing parts supplied by reference TRBV5-1 and TRBJ1-4, is KAGVTQTPRYLIKTRGQQVTLSCSPISGHRSVSWYQQTPGQGLQFLFEYFSETQRNKGNFPGRFSGRQFSNSRSEMNVSTLELGDSALYLCASSWGQGYEKLFFGSGTQLSVL.

This chain links TRBV7-7 with TRBJ2-5; 9 bases map to TRBD2. Trimming at V came to 5 bases and at J to 2 bases, leaving 9 bases not matched to a gene. The CDR3 covers 16 residues. Germline assignment: CDR1 SSHAT and CDR2 FNYEAQ (reference sequence). CDR3 in amino acids: CASSKSSGEKQETQYF. DNA for the CDR3: TGTGCCAGCAGCAAGTCTAGCGGGGAGAAACAAGAGACCCAGTACTTC.

This chain uses TRBV4-1 with TRBJ1-1, with a possible D match to TRBD1 (6 bases). This CDR3 is built from 14 residues. The germline CDR1 and CDR2 sequences are MGHRA and YSYEKL. Trimming pared 0 bases from V and 8 bases from J, leaving 13 bases between. This CDR3 is CASSQDNMRGEAFF. CDR3 nucleotide sequence: TGCGCCAGCAGCCAAGATAATATGAGGGGGGAAGCTTTCTTT.

This clone was seen a handful of times. This sequence joins TRBV7-2 and TRBJ2-2, with TRBD2 matching over 7 bases. V lost 5 bases and J lost 0; bases outside the gene matches: 6. CDR1 is SGHTA and CDR2 is FQGNSA in the germline V gene. There are 16 residues in the CDR3. CDR3 nucleotide sequence: TGTGCCAGCAGCCCCAGCCTAGCGGCGAACACCGGGGAGCTGTTTTTT. Protein product: CASSPSLAANTGELFF.

The V call is TRBV19, the J call TRBJ1-1; TRBD1 agrees at 8 bases. V gave up 7 bases and J gave up 4 bases; unmatched junction bases: 14. There are 16 residues in the CDR3. Germline CDR1 is LNHDA and CDR2 is SQIVND (reference sequence). The CDR3 DNA is TGTGCCAGTAATGGGGTGGGGACAGGACGTATCACTGAAGCTTTCTTT. Translated, it gives CASNGVGTGRITEAFF.

This chain uses TRBV7-2 with TRBJ2-7, with unresolved D. CDR3 length: 14 amino acids. CDR1 SGHTA and CDR2 FQGNSA come from the germline V gene. V shed 1 base and J shed 2 bases, with 9 bases lying between them. The CDR3 sequence is CASSLDVGTYEQYF. DNA of the CDR3: TGTGCCAGCAGCTTAGATGTGGGCACCTACGAGCAGTACTTC.

This chain joins TRBV3-1 (or the pseudogene TRBV3-2) and TRBJ1-4; TRBD1 might be the D (5 bases). Germline assignment: CDR1 LGHDT and CDR2 YNNKEL (reference sequence). This CDR3 comprises 14 residues. Trimming pared 7 bases from V and 2 bases from J, leaving 11 bases between. CDR3 bases: TGTGCCAGCACCCGTCGGGGGACTAATGAAAAACTGTTTTTT. Amino acids: CASTRRGTNEKLFF.

The J gene is TRBJ2-7, the V gene TRBV3-1 (or the pseudogene TRBV3-2); D perhaps matches TRBD2 (7 bases). There are 14 residues in the CDR3. The germline gives CDR1 LGHDT, CDR2 YNNKEL (reference sequence). Trimming removed 1 base from V and 7 bases from J, with 14 bases in between. The CDR3: CASSQAQGRGEQYF. The CDR3 nucleotides are TGTGCCAGCAGCCAAGCTCAGGGGCGGGGGGAGCAGTACTTC.

The V gene is TRBV6-5, the J gene TRBJ1-2, with D possibly TRBD1 on 5 matching bases. The CDR3 is 15 residues long. Germline V CDR1 and CDR2: MNHEY, SVGAGI. V lost 1 base, J lost 2 bases, and 11 bases lay in between. CDR3 sequence: CASSYLAGPNYGYTF. CDR3 DNA: TGTGCCAGCAGTTACTTAGCAGGGCCGAACTATGGCTACACCTTC.

This clone occurred once. The V and J genes are TRBV5-1 and TRBJ2-7, with a tentative D call TRBD2 (5 bases). Germline CDR1 and CDR2: SGHRS and YFSETQ. There are 15 residues in the CDR3. Trimming removed 3 bases at V and 0 bases at J, with 13 bases between. The CDR3 DNA sequence: TGCGCCAGCAGCTCCGAGCGGTACCCCTCCTACGAGCAGTACTTC. It is translated as CASSSERYPSYEQYF.

Comments on this clone: It is likely a read error, because the conserved phenylalanine at the end of the CDR3 is missing. No DNA is shown, since the ends of the CDR3 on it are uncertain; the CDR3 is the one TCRdb lists. V gene TRBV6-5 combines with J gene TRBJ1-2. The CDR3 extends over 11 residues, inclusive of both ends. Germline loops: CDR1 MNHEY, CDR2 SVGAGI. CDR3 sequence: CASSYSRSRST.

V gene TRBV12-5 combines with J gene TRBJ1-4; D remains unclear. V dropped 1 base and J dropped 6 bases, with 15 bases sitting between them. There are 16 residues in the CDR3. The V gene's germline CDR1 is LGHNT and CDR2 FRNRAP. The CDR3 loop reads CASGLATPRMDEKLFF. In DNA, the CDR3 is TGTGCTAGTGGTTTGGCGACCCCCAGGATGGATGAAAAACTGTTTTTT.

This chain joins TRBV2 and TRBJ2-7, with a possible D match to TRBD1 (6 bases). The V end lost 2 bases, the J end lost 5 bases, and 10 bases lay between the germline ends. The CDR3 loop spans 13 amino acids. Looked up from germline, CDR1 is SNHLY and CDR2 is FYNNEI. This chain's CDR3 is CASSEQGNHEQYF. CDR3 DNA: TGTGCCAGCAGTGAACAGGGGAACCACGAGCAGTACTTC.

V is TRBV30 and J is TRBJ1-3; 7 bases line up with TRBD1. V was clipped by 4 bases and J by 1 base; unmatched bases: 13. Germline V gene sequence: CDR1 GTSNPN, CDR2 SVGIG (reference sequence). This CDR3 contains 17 residues. The CDR3 protein is CAWISLGQLYSGNTIYF. The CDR3 DNA follows: TGTGCCTGGATTTCTCTGGGACAGCTATATTCTGGAAACACCATATATTTT.

This clone was counted a single time. CDR3 in DNA: TGTGCCAGCAGTCCAAATACAGGGGGCACTGAAGCTTTCTTT. Translation: CASSPNTGGTEAFF. The chain couples TRBV7-3 to TRBJ1-1, with 8 bases aligning to TRBD1. Germline CDR1 SGHTA, CDR2 FQGTGA. CDR3 length equals 14 residues. Trimming took 6 bases from V and 4 from J; bases not matched to a gene: 7.

The chain uses TRBV19 and TRBJ1-1; 7 bases align to TRBD1. This CDR3 spans 15 amino acids. Germline V gene data show CDR1 as LNHDA and CDR2 as SQIVND (reference sequence). V lost 7 bases to trimming and J lost 1 base; unmatched junction nucleotides: 9. The CDR3 here is CASNNRGRGNTEAFF. The DNA for the CDR3 is TGTGCCAGTAACAACAGGGGAAGGGGGAACACTGAAGCTTTCTTT.

The chain has TRBV19 and TRBJ2-7, with 10 positions matching TRBD1. Germline CDR1 and CDR2: LNHDA and SQIVND (reference sequence). With V trimmed by 3 bases and J by 3 bases, 5 bases remained unmatched. The CDR3 length is 15 residues. DNA for the CDR3: TGTGCCAGTAGTATTAGGGGACAGGGGAGCTACGAGCAGTACTTC. Its translation is CASSIRGQGSYEQYF.

In this sample, this clone turned up many times. V is TRBV30 and J is TRBJ2-7; 11 nucleotides match TRBD1. CDR1 and CDR2 from the germline V gene are GTSNPN and SVGIG (reference sequence). The CDR3 is made up of 14 amino acids. Germline trimming cut 2 bases from V and 2 bases from J; bases unmatched to any gene: 2. In DNA form, the CDR3 reads TGTGCCTGGAGTCCGGGACAGGGGGCCTACGAGCAGTACTTC. Protein: CAWSPGQGAYEQYF.

V usage is TRBV12-2 and J usage is TRBJ2-3; the table's D call of TRBD2 was not tested on the DNA. TRBV12-2 is a pseudogene segment. The CDR3 has 19 residues. This chain's CDR3 is CASRLEGELAGGLTDTQYF. In DNA form, the CDR3 reads TGTGCAAGTCGCTTAGAAGGGGAACTAGCGGGGGGGCTCACAGATACGCAGTATTTT.

V is TRBV15 and J is TRBJ1-4; D is possibly TRBD1 (6 bases). The CDR3 sequence is 15 residues long. Germline lookup yields CDR1 LNHNV and CDR2 YYDKDF (reference sequence). V gave up 4 bases and J gave up 8 bases, with 17 bases separating them. As DNA, the CDR3 is TGTGCCACCAGCACCAGGACAGCAAGCACGGAAAAACTGTTTTTT. It codes for CATSTRTASTEKLFF.

The rearrangement joins TRBV5-1 to TRBJ1-4; D gene unclear. Germline CDR1 SGHRS, CDR2 YFSETQ. The germline V and J ends were trimmed by 4 bases and 8 bases, with 15 bases remaining between them. The CDR3 length is 14 residues. Here the CDR3 DNA reads TGCGCCAGCAGCCCCCGTGCGCTAGACGAAAAACTGTTTTTT. Translation gives CASSPRALDEKLFF.

The gene calls are TRBV7-3 and TRBJ2-7; the match to TRBD1 covers 9 bases. V gave up 5 bases and J gave up 2 bases; unmatched junction bases: 4. Germline V gene sequence: CDR1 SGHTA, CDR2 FQGTGA. The CDR3 is 14 residues long. In DNA, the CDR3 is TGTGCCAGCAGCCAGGGACAGGGCGCCTACGAGCAGTACTTC. Protein: CASSQGQGAYEQYF.

Only one count was recorded for this clone. The rearrangement uses TRBV10-2 and TRBJ2-3, with 11 bases identical to TRBD2. The CDR3 is made up of 15 amino acids. In germline, CDR1 is WSHSY, CDR2 SAAADI. V lost 5 bases, J lost 4 bases, and 5 bases stayed unmatched. The DNA for the CDR3 is TGCGCCAGCAGTCTAATAGCGGGGGGGCCAGATACGCAGTATTTT. As protein: CASSLIAGGPDTQYF.

The rearrangement links TRBV10-1 to TRBJ2-4; D may be TRBD1 (5 bases). CDR1 and CDR2 from the germline V gene are WNHNN and SYGVQD (reference sequence). Trimming left V 3 bases short and J 3 bases short, with 12 bases between. The CDR3 spans 15 residues. The CDR3 protein is CASSDSGLDKNIQYF. DNA of the CDR3: TGCGCCAGCAGTGACTCAGGGTTGGACAAAAACATTCAGTACTTC.

V is TRBV6-1 and J is TRBJ2-3, with 12 positions matching TRBD2. The V and J ends lost 2 bases and 4 bases, in that order; junction bases with no gene match: 1. Germline assignment: CDR1 MNHNS and CDR2 SASEGT. This CDR3 comprises 15 residues. The CDR3 nucleotides read TGTGCCAGCAGTGAACTAGCGGGGGGGCCAGATACGCAGTATTTT. As protein: CASSELAGGPDTQYF.

J is TRBJ1-5 and V is TRBV7-8, with 11 bases fitting TRBD1. Germline CDR1 reads SGHVS; CDR2 reads FQNEAQ. This CDR3 region has 18 residues. Trimming removed 1 base from V and 7 bases from J; junction bases left unmatched: 12. The CDR3 here is CASSLESVGQGARQPQHF. The CDR3 DNA follows: TGTGCCAGCAGCTTAGAAAGTGTTGGACAGGGGGCGCGACAGCCCCAGCATTTT.